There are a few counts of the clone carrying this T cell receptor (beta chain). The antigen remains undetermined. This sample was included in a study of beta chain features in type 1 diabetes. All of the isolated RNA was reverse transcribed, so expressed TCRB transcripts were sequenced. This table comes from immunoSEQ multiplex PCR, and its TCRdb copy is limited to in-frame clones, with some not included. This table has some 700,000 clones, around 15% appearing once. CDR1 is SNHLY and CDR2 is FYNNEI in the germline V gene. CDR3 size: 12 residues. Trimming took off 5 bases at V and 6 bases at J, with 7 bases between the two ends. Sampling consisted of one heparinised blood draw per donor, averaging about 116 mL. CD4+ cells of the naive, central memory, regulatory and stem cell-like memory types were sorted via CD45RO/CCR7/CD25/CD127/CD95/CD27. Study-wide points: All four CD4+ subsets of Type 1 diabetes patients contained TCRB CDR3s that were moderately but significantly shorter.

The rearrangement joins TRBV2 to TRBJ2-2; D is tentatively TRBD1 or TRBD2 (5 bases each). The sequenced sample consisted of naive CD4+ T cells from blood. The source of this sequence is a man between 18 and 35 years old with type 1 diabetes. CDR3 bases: TGTGCCAGCAGTTGGGGGTCCGGGGAGCTGTTTTTT. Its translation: CASSWGSGELFF.